The 7 T cell receptor beta chains below all came from one sample that was sequenced in a study of radiation and T cells in renal cell carcinoma (dated by TCRdb to about 2020). The time point tag for this specimen amounts to: blood 4 weeks post-SBRT, at nephrectomy. Taken with the paper, the label for treatment or condition translates to: 15 Gy SBRT to primary tumor, nephrectomy 4 weeks later. The library was produced with the immunoSEQ multiplex PCR assay. What TCRdb holds here is the immuneACCESS table cut down to in-frame rearrangements. Part of the clones is not present; checked against another copy, under half of the missing clones reflect an unresolved V gene, and the others are unexplained. In all, the sample holds roughly 100,000 clones, and about 79% of those were seen once. The biggest ten clones account for approximately 7.7% of the sample. The sequenced sample was blood, obtained from a patient whose treatment included radiotherapy and nephrectomy. The receptors originated from a man between 60 and 75 years old with renal cell carcinoma.

V is TRBV29-1 and J is TRBJ2-3; unclear D gene. Germline V gives CDR1 SQVTM, CDR2 ANQGSEA. This CDR3 is built from 11 residues. Trimming removed 3 bases from V and 6 bases from J, with 7 bases in between. CDR3 protein: CSVEKADTQYF. The CDR3 DNA reads TGCAGCGTTGAGAAGGCGGATACGCAGTATTTT.

The chain carries TRBV21-1 and TRBJ2-7; the table's D call TRBD2 went unverified against the DNA. TRBV21-1 is described as a pseudogene. CDR3 length: 17 residues. This CDR3 is CASSKASGTPPGYEQYF. CDR3 DNA: TGTGCCAGCAGCAAAGCGTCTGGGACTCCCCCTGGGTACGAGCAGTACTTC.

This rearrangement joins TRBV4-3 to TRBJ1-1; a possible D gene is TRBD1 (6 bases). Trimming pared 0 bases from V and 3 bases from J, leaving 26 bases between. This CDR3 comprises 20 residues. CDR1 and CDR2 (germline): LGHNA, YSLEER. The CDR3 sequence: CASSQDRVPPVGGPHTEAFF. CDR3 sequence (DNA): TGCGCCAGCAGCCAAGATAGGGTCCCGCCCGTCGGGGGCCCCCACACTGAAGCTTTCTTT.

The chain combines TRBV28 with TRBJ1-4; D uncertain. Trimming removed 2 bases at V and 5 bases at J, with 9 bases between. From germline, CDR1 is MDHEN and CDR2 SYDVKM. CDR3 length: 14 residues. The CDR3: CASSLGEGNEKLFF. CDR3 in DNA: TGTGCCAGCAGTTTAGGAGAGGGCAATGAAAAACTGTTTTTT.

The chain employs TRBV6-4 and TRBJ2-3; the match to TRBD2 covers 10 bases. The CDR3 spans 15 residues. V lost 7 bases and J lost 8; bases outside the gene matches: 12. Looked up from germline, CDR1 is MRHNA and CDR2 is SNTAGT. The CDR3, as DNA: TGTGCCAGCAAAAGGCTAGCGGGAGCAGCAGTTACGCAGTATTTT. Translated, it gives CASKRLAGAAVTQYF.

This chain connects TRBV11-2 to TRBJ2-1, with D unresolved. The V and J ends lost 0 bases and 10 bases respectively, with 10 bases between them. Germline CDR1 SGHAT, CDR2 FQNNGV. The length of the CDR3 is 13 residues. The CDR3 region is CASSLDLGPEQFF. CDR3 bases: TGTGCCAGCAGCTTAGATCTAGGACCCGAGCAGTTCTTC.

A single count supports this clone. V gene TRBV13 combines with J gene TRBJ1-2; D not resolved. Germline assignment: CDR1 PRHDT and CDR2 FYEKMQ (reference sequence). V was clipped by 2 bases and J by 7 bases, with 8 bases between them. The CDR3 contains 12 residues. CDR3 nucleotide sequence: TGTGCCAGCAGCTTACGGCCTGGTGGCTACACCTTC. Its protein is CASSLRPGGYTF.